One and the same sample provided the 6 T cell receptor beta chains below, sequenced in a study of cytomegalovirus exposure and HLA in healthy donors. Primers included in the PCR were 60 Vbeta and 13 Jbeta primers. Sequencing used immunoSEQ multiplex PCR; TCRdb keeps in-frame clones, though not all of them. The sample has 75,000 to 100,000 clones; about 80% are singletons. Sequencing used PBMCs. The receptors derive from a man aged 35 to 55 in good health and CMV-seronegative.

This clone was recorded only once. This chain connects TRBV28 to TRBJ1-4; 7 bases map to TRBD1. Germline trimming cut 5 bases from V and 8 bases from J; bases unmatched to any gene: 14. CDR3 length: 16 amino acids. CDR1 and CDR2 (germline): MDHEN, SYDVKM. The CDR3 is CASSKTGQAGNEKLFF. CDR3 nucleotide sequence: TGTGCCAGCAGTAAGACCGGACAGGCGGGAAACGAAAAACTGTTTTTT.

This clone has a handful of counts. The V call is TRBV5-1, the J call TRBJ2-6; weak D call: TRBD1 (5 bases). The CDR3 loop spans 17 amino acids. In germline, CDR1 is SGHRS, CDR2 YFSETQ. V lost 0 bases and J 0 bases, leaving 10 bases between the germline ends. DNA for the CDR3: TGCGCCAGCAGCTTGGGGCAGGGCCTCTCTGGGGCCAACGTCCTGACTTTC. This gives the protein CASSLGQGLSGANVLTF.

V and J are TRBV18 and TRBJ2-3; D gene uncertain. Trimming left V 6 bases short and J 0 bases short, with 16 bases between. Germline CDR1 KGHSH, CDR2 LQKENI. The CDR3 is made up of 16 amino acids. The CDR3 DNA follows: TGTGCCAGCTCCACCCGATCCGGGTCTAGCACAGATACGCAGTATTTT. Amino acid sequence: CASSTRSGSSTDTQYF. Supplemented by reference TRBV18 and TRBJ2-3, the full variable domain reads NAGVMQNPRHLVRRRGQEARLRCSPMKGHSHVYWYRQLPEEGLKFMVYLQKENIIDESGMPKERFSAEFPKEGPSILRIQQVVRGDSAAYFCASSTRSGSSTDTQYFGPGTRLTVL.

The CDR3 DNA follows: TGTGCCAGTAGGGACATCCTATATAGCAATCAGCCCCAGCATTTT. This gives the protein CASRDILYSNQPQHF. V gene TRBV19 combines with J gene TRBJ1-5; D possibly corresponds to TRBD1 (5 bases). CDR1 LNHDA and CDR2 SQIVND come from the germline V gene (reference sequence). V lost 6 bases and J 0 bases, leaving 12 bases between the germline ends. CDR3 length: 15 amino acids.

V is TRBV28 and J is TRBJ1-5; 8 bases match TRBD1. Germline lookup yields CDR1 MDHEN and CDR2 SYDVKM. The CDR3 is made up of 17 amino acids. The V gene end was trimmed by 5 bases and the J gene end by 4 bases; junction bases not matched to a gene: 13. CDR3 sequence reads: CASSREGQAAGNQPQHF. CDR3 nucleotide sequence: TGTGCCAGCAGTCGCGAGGGACAGGCCGCGGGTAATCAGCCCCAGCATTTT.

V usage is TRBV5-1 and J usage is TRBJ2-2; D remains unclear. V was clipped by 7 bases and J by 4 bases, with 5 bases between them. The CDR3 loop spans 11 amino acids. Looked up from germline, CDR1 is SGHRS and CDR2 is YFSETQ. The CDR3: CASGSTGELFF. DNA of the CDR3: TGCGCCAGCGGCAGCACCGGGGAGCTGTTTTTT.